This T cell receptor (beta chain) stems from a study of T cells expressing NK-cell markers. Study-wide results and caveats: The HCMV specificity of the expanded NKG2C+ T cell clones stayed unresolved. The study found dominant NKG2C+ clonotypes at roughly 1.0-8% of CD8+ T cells in about 6 donors.

Scientists made TCR beta cDNA using 5'RACE template switching with UMIs. TCRdb re-analyzed the 5' RACE reads; it lists each CDR3 protein once, without DNA. Recorded for this sample: a few hundred thousand distinct CDR3 sequences. With regard to this clonotype: Its antigen is not identified.

CDR3 length: 19 amino acids. Germline V gene sequence: CDR1 MNHEY, CDR2 SVGAGI. The chain carries TRBV6-5 and TRBJ2-1; TCRdb's assignment of TRBD2 cannot be checked, as there is no DNA. This TCR came from a man aged 18 to 69 in good health. Sequencing input: blood T cells: a sorted CD56 or NKG2C T cell subset, CD4+ or CD8+ T cells, or bulk PBMC T cells (not recorded which). CDR3 region: CASSYWWLAGGSSYNEQFF.